The sequence of this TCR beta chain was determined in a study of CD8 T cells in Susac syndrome. An amount of RNA that ranged from roughly 0.45 to 1 ug was reverse transcribed with random hexamers. TCRdb reprocessed the immunoSEQ multiplex PCR reads via MiXCR and lists one record per CDR3 protein. The repertoire holds about 200,000 distinct CDR3 sequences, with approximately 95% as singletons. Sequencing targeted TCR beta in blood CD8+ and CD4+ T cells. Matching for age and sex applied to the controls, who were healthy donors. This clonotype was seen a single time. Germline CDR1 SGHNT, CDR2 YYREEE (reference sequence). This CDR3 is built from 14 residues. Trimming took off 1 base at V and 0 bases at J, with 6 bases between the two ends.

Sample: CD4+ T cells from PBMCs. This chain joins TRBV5-4 and TRBJ2-3; D gene uncertain. The origin of this receptor is a human donor in good health. This CDR3 reads CASSLPESTDTQYF. CDR3 nucleotides: TGTGCCAGCAGCTTGCCAGAGAGCACAGATACGCAGTATTTT. Filled out from reference TRBV5-4 and TRBJ2-3, the complete variable domain reads ETGVTQSPTHLIKTRGQQVTLRCSSQSGHNTVSWYQQALGQGPQFIFQYYREEENGRGNFPPRFSGLQFPNYSSELNVNALELDDSALYLCASSLPESTDTQYFGPGTRLTVL.